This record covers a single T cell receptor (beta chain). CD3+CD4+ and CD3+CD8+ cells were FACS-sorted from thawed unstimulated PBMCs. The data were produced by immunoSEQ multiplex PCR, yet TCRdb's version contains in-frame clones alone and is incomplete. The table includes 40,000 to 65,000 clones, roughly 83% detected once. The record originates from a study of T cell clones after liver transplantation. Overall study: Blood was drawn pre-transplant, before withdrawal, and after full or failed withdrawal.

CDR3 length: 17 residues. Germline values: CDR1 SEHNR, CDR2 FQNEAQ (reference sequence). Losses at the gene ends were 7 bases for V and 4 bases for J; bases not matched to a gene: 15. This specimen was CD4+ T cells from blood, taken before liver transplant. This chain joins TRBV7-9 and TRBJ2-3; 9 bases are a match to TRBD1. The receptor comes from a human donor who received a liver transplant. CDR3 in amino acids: CASTIPPGDREADTQYF. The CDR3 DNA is TGTGCCAGCACCATCCCCCCCGGGGACAGGGAGGCAGATACGCAGTATTTT.